The present entry profiles one T cell receptor beta chain with its context. Its specificity is not known. Produced via immunoSEQ multiplex PCR; TCRdb's table is partial and in-frame only. The repertoire includes almost 750,000 clones, approximately 77% of them detected once, and 1.8% sits in the top ten. The record originates from a study of shared clonotypes between healthy human individuals. Study as a whole: Used for every donor were three CD4 naive, three CD4 memory, two CD8 naive and one CD8 memory plate.

Study-wide results and caveats: When naive CD4 clonotypes were compared across a few donors, approximately 5% were shared. Some clonotypes were shared by all four sorted-subset donors, while others were not shared. The non-shared ones had lower generation probabilities than the shared ones. The expectation was that sequencing depth would affect clonotype sharing among donors.

This CDR3 region has 14 residues. The V end was cut by 2 bases, the J end by 1 base, with 8 bases between. Germline values: CDR1 MNHEY, CDR2 SVGAGI. The sequencing input was memory CD4+ T cells sorted from blood. Subset denoted: CD45RA-negative fraction. The chain recombines TRBV6-5 with TRBJ1-1; D perhaps matches TRBD1 (5 bases). This sequence originates from a woman in her 30s in good health. The CDR3 sequence is CASSYGTSNTEAFF. CDR3 in DNA: TGTGCCAGCAGTTACGGGACGTCGAACACTGAAGCTTTCTTT.